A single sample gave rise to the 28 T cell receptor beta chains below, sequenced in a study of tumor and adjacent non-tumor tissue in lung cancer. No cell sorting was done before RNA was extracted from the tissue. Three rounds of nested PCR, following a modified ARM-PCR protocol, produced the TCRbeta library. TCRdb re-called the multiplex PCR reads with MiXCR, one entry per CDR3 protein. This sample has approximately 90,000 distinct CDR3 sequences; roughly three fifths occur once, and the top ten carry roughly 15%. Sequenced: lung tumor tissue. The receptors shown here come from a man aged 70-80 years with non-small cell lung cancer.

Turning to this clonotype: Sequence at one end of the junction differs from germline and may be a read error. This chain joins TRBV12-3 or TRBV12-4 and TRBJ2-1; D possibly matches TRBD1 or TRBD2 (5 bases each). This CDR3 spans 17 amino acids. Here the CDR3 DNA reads TGTGCTAGCAGTTTAGAACCGGGGACGGTCTCCTACAATGACCAGTTCTTC. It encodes CASSLEPGTVSYNDQFF.

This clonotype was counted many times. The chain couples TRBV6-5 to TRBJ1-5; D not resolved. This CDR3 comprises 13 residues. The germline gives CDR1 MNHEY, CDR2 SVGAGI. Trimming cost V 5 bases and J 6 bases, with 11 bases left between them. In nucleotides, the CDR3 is TGTGCCAGCAGTACACAAATGGGTCAGCCCCAGCATTTT. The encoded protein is CASSTQMGQPQHF.

In DNA, the CDR3 is TGTGCCAGCAGTTTGCAGGTGACCCAGTACTTC. Translated, it gives CASSLQVTQYF. The rearrangement links TRBV28 to TRBJ2-5; D gene ambiguous. Germline CDR1 reads MDHEN; CDR2 reads SYDVKM. V was shortened by 3 bases and J by 7 bases, with 6 bases between the two germline ends. The CDR3 runs 11 residues.

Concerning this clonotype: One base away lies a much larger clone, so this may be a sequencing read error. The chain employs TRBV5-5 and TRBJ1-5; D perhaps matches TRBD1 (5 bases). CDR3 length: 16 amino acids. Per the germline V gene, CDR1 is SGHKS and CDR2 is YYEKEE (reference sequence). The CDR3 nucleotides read TGTGTCAGCAGCTTGGGGGTTGGGGGTAGCAATCAGCCCCAGCATTTT. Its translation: CVSSLGVGGSNQPQHF.

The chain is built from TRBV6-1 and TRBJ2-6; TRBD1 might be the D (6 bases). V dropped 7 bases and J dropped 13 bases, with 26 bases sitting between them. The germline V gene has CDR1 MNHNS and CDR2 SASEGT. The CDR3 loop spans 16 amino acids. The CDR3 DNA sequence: TGTGCCAGCATTGCCGAGGACAGCTCTGGGGTCAAAGTCCTGACTTTC. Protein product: CASIAEDSSGVKVLTF.

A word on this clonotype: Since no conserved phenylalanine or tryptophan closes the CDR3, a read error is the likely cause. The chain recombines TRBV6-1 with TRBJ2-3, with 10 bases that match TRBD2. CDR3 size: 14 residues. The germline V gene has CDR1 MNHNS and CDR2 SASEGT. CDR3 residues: CASLLSGGADMQYL. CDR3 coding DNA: TGTGCCAGCCTCTTGAGCGGGGGGGCAGATATGCAGTATTTA.

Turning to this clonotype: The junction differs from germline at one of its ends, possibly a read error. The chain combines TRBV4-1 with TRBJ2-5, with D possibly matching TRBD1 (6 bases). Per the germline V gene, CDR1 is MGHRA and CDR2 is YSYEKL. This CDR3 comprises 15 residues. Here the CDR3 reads CASSQVVTRGEPQYF. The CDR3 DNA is TGCGCCAGTAGCCAAGTGGTCACCAGGGGTGAGCCCCAGTACTTC.

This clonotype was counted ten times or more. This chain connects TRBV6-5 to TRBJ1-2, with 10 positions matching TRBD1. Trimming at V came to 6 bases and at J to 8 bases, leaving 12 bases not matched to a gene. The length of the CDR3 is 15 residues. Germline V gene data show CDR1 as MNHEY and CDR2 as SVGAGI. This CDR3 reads CASSRDRGLPWGYTF. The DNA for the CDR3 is TGTGCCAGCAGCCGGGACAGGGGCCTTCCCTGGGGCTACACCTTC.

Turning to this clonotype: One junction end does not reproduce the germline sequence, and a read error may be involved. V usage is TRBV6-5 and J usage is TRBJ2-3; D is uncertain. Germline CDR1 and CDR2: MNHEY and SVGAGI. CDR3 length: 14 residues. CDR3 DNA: TGTGCCGGCAGTGTTCGCAGAAGCACAGATACGCAGTATTTT. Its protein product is CAGSVRRSTDTQYF.

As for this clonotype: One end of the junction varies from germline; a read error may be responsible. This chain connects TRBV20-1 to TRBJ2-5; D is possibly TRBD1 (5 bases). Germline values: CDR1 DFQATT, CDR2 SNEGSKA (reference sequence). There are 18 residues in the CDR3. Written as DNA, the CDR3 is TGCATTGCTCGTCCCCAACGTCCCTCCACAGGAGCCAGAGAGACCCAGTATTTC. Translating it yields CIARPQRPSTGARETQYF.

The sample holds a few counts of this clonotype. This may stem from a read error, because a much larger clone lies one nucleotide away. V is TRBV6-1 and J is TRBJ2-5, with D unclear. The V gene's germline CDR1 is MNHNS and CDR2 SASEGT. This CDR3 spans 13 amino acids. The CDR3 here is CANSVMFWETQYF. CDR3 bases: TGTGCCAACAGTGTCATGTTTTGGGAGACCCAGTACTTC.

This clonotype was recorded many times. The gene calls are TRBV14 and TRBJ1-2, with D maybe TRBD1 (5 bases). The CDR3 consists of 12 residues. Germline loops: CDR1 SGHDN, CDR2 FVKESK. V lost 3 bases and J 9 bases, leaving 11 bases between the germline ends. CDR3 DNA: TGTGCCAGCAGCCATGGGTGGGGGAGCTACACCTTC. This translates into CASSHGWGSYTF.

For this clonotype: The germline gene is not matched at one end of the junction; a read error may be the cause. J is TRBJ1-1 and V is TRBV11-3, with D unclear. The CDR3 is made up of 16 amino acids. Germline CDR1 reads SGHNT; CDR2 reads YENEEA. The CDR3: CTSSRSETNMYTEAFF. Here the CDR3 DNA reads TGTACCAGCAGCCGCAGCGAGACGAATATGTACACTGAAGCTTTCTTT.

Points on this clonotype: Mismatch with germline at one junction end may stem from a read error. CDR3 residues: CASRHMNAEAFF. DNA of the CDR3: TGTGCCAGCAGGCATATGAACGCTGAAGCTTTCTTT. This sequence joins TRBV6-5 and TRBJ1-1; D is undetermined. This CDR3 has 12 residues. The germline gives CDR1 MNHEY, CDR2 SVGAGI.

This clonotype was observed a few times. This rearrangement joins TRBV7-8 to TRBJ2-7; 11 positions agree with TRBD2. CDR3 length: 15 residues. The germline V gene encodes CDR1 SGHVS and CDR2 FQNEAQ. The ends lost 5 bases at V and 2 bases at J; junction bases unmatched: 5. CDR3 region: CASSQLAGVTYEQYF. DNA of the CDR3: TGTGCCAGCAGCCAACTAGCGGGGGTAACCTACGAGCAGTACTTC.

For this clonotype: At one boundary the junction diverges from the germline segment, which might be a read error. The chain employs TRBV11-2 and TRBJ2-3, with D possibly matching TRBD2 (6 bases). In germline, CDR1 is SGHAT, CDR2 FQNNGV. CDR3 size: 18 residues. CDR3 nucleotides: TGTGCCAGCAGCCCTGGACTATCGGGGCCCTTGAACACAGATACGCAGTATTTC. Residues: CASSPGLSGPLNTDTQYF. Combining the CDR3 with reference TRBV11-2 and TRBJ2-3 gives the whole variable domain EAGVAQSPRYKIIEKRQSVAFWCNPISGHATLYWYQQILGQGPKLLIQFQNNGVVDDSQLPKDRFSAERLKGVDSTLKIQPAKLEDSAVYLCASSPGLSGPLNTDTQYFGPGTRLTVL.

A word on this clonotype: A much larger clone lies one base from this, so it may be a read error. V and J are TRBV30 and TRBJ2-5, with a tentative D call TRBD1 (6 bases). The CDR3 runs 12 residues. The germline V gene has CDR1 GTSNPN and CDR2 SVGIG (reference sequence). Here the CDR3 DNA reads TGTACCTGGACGGACAGCCGGGAGACCCAGTACTTC. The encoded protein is CTWTDSRETQYF. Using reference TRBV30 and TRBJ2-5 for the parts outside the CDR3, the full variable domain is SQTIHQWPATLVQPVGSPLSLECTVEGTSNPNLYWYRQAAGRGLQLLFYSVGIGQISSEVPQNLSASRPQDRQFILSSKKLLLSDSGFYLCTWTDSRETQYFGPGTRLLVL.

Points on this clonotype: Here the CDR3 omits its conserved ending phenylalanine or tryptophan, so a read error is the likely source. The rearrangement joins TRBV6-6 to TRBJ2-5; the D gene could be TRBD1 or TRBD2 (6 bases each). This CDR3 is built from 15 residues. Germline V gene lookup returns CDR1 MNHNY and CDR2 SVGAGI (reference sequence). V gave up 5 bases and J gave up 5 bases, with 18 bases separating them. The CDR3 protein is CASSTTGVGGETQYS. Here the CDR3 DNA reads TGTGCCAGCAGTACAACAGGAGTAGGGGGGGAGACCCAGTACTCC.

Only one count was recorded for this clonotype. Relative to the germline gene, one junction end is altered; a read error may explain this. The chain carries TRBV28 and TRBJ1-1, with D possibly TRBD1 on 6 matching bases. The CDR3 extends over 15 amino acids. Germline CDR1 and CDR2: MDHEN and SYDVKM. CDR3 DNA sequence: TGTGCCAGCAGAACCCCTAGGGGGGCTGGCACTGAGACTTTATTT. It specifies CASRTPRGAGTETLF.

This chain's CDR3 is CAGGGTGQGTGELFF. CDR3 DNA sequence: TGTGCCGGCGGGGGGACAGGTCAGGGCACCGGGGAGCTGTTTTTT. The gene calls are TRBV11-2 and TRBJ2-2; the D call may be TRBD1 or TRBD2 (8 bases each). In germline, CDR1 is SGHAT, CDR2 FQNNGV. The CDR3 has 15 residues. The V end was cut by 11 bases, the J end by 4 bases, with 20 bases between.

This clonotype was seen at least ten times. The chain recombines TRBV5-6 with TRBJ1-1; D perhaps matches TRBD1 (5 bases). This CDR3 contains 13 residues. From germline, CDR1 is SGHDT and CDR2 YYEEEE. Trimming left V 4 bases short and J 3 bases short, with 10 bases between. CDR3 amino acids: CASSPTGYTEAFF. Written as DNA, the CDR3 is TGTGCCAGCAGCCCAACAGGTTACACTGAAGCTTTCTTT.

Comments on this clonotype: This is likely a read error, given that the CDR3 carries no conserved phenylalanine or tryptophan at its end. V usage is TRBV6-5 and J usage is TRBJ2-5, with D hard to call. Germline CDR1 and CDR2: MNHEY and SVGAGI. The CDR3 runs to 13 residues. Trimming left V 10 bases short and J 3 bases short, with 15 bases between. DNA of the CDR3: TGTGCCAACACTAATCGGCTGGAAGAGACCCAGTACGTC. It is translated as CANTNRLEETQYV.

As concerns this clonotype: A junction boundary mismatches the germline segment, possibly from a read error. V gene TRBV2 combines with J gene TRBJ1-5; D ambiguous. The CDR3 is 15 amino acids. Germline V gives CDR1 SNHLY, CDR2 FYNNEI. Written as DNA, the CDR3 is TGTGCCGGCAGTGAAGAATCCAGTAGCAATCAGCCCCAGCATTTT. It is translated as CAGSEESSSNQPQHF. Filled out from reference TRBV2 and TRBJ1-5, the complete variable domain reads EPEVTQTPSHQVTQMGQEVILRCVPISNHLYFYWYRQILGQKVEFLVSFYNNEISEKSEIFDDQFSVERPDGSNFTLKIRSTKLEDSAMYFCAGSEESSSNQPQHFGDGTRLSIL.

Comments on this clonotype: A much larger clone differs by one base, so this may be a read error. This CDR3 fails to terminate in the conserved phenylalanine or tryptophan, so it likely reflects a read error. This CDR3 reads CASSQGGSGGQANQYL. The DNA for the CDR3 is TGTGCCAGCAGCCAAGGCGGTAGCGGGGGGCAGGCCAATCAGTATTTG. J is TRBJ2-3 and V is TRBV14; TRBD2 agrees at 10 bases. CDR1 is SGHDN, CDR2 FVKESK, per germline. With 1 base clipped from V and 12 bases from J, the junction kept 13 bases outside the gene matches. The CDR3 contains 16 residues.

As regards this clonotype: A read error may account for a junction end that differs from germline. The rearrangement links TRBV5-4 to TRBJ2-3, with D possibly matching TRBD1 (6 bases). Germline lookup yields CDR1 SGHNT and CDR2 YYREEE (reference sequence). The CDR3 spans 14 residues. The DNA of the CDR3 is TGTGCCAGCAGCCTTTCAGCAGGGGCAGATATGCAGTATTTT. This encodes CASSLSAGADMQYF.

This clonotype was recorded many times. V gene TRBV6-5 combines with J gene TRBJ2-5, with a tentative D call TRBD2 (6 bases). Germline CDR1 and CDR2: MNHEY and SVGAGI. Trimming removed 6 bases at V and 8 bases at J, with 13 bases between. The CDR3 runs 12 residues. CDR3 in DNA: TGTGCCAGCAGAAACCCCGGGGGAACCCAGTACTTC. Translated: CASRNPGGTQYF.

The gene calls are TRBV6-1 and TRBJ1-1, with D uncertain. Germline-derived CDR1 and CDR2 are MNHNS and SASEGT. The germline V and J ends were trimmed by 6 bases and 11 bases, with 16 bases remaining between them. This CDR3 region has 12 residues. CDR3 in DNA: TGTGCCAGCAGATTCGGCCTAGGTCTGGCTTTCTTT. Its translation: CASRFGLGLAFF.

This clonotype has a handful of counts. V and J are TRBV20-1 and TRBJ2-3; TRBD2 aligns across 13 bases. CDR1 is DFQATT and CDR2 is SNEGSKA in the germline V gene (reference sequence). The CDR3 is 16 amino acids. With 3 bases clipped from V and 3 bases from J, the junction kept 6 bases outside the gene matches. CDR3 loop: CSARRLAGGLTDTQYF. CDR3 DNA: TGCAGTGCTAGGAGACTAGCGGGAGGTTTGACAGATACGCAGTATTTT.